The next 24 T cell receptor beta chains were all read from a single sample in a study of T cell changes during pregnancy in multiple sclerosis. Sequenced by immunoSEQ multiplex PCR; TCRdb stores in-frame clones only, minus some. The data contain 35,000 or so clones, 88% of them singletons. Sequencing used CD4+ T cells from peripheral blood mononuclear cells, obtained in the first trimester of pregnancy. Receptors originate from a female donor with multiple sclerosis, enrolled in a pregnancy study.

The CDR3 nucleotides read TGTGCCTGGAGTCTACTGATTAACACTGAAGCTTTCTTT. Protein sequence: CAWSLLINTEAFF. This chain joins TRBV30 and TRBJ1-1, with no clear D. CDR1 and CDR2 (germline): GTSNPN, SVGIG (reference sequence). The CDR3 totals 13 residues. V was clipped by 2 bases and J by 2 bases, with 9 bases between them.

This chain joins TRBV28 and TRBJ1-2; the match to TRBD1 covers 9 bases. This CDR3 comprises 12 residues. The V and J ends lost 10 bases and 8 bases, in that order; junction bases with no gene match: 8. Germline-derived CDR1 and CDR2 are MDHEN and SYDVKM. The CDR3 sequence is CATPGQGVGYTF. The CDR3 DNA sequence: TGTGCCACCCCGGGACAGGGAGTCGGCTACACCTTC.

The chain uses TRBV19 and TRBJ2-1; unclear D gene. CDR1 is LNHDA, CDR2 SQIVND, per germline (reference sequence). This CDR3 spans 14 amino acids. Trimming shortened V by 9 bases and J by 5 bases, and 17 bases separated the two germline ends. In DNA, the CDR3 is TGTGCCAGCCGTCGAGTTGCGCGGAACAATGAGCAGTTCTTC. It is translated as CASRRVARNNEQFF.

The V gene is TRBV5-6, the J gene TRBJ1-1; D is possibly TRBD1 (6 bases). V lost 3 bases, J lost 1 base, and 19 bases lay in between. Germline assignment: CDR1 SGHDT and CDR2 YYEEEE. The CDR3 length is 17 residues. CDR3 bases: TGTGCCAGCAGCTCGTTTTTTACAGGGACCCAGAACACTGAAGCTTTCTTT. Amino acid sequence: CASSSFFTGTQNTEAFF.

This CDR3 is CASSPQTSGRGELFF. The DNA for the CDR3 is TGTGCCAGCTCACCACAAACTAGCGGAAGGGGGGAGCTGTTTTTT. The chain joins TRBV18 to TRBJ2-2; 8 bases line up with TRBD2. Unmatched junction bases numbered 6, after V lost 1 base and J lost 8 bases. The CDR3 has 15 amino acids. Germline CDR1 and CDR2: KGHSH and LQKENI.

The rearrangement uses TRBV5-6 and TRBJ1-5; tentative D call: TRBD1 (5 bases). Germline CDR1 SGHDT, CDR2 YYEEEE. This CDR3 contains 14 residues. The ends were cut back, 4 bases at V and 8 bases at J, with 16 bases in the middle. The CDR3 DNA is TGTGCCAGCAGCCCCGCCCGCTCCAGGGAGCCCCAGCATTTT. Translated: CASSPARSREPQHF.

The chain links TRBV27 to TRBJ2-2, with 7 bases aligning to TRBD1. Germline V gene data show CDR1 as MNHEY and CDR2 as SMNVEV (reference sequence). This CDR3 contains 19 residues. Losses at the gene ends were 5 bases for V and 0 bases for J; bases not matched to a gene: 15. The CDR3 bases are TGTGCCAGCAGTCGCTTCTACCTGTCACAGGGGACGAACACCGGGGAGCTGTTTTTT. The encoded protein is CASSRFYLSQGTNTGELFF.

V and J are TRBV30 and TRBJ2-7, with D possibly TRBD1 on 5 matching bases. The V gene lost 0 bases and the J gene lost 8 bases, with 17 bases spanning the gap. This CDR3 has 14 amino acids. CDR1 is GTSNPN and CDR2 is SVGIG in the germline V gene (reference sequence). The CDR3 reads CAWSVTGPQAQQYF. CDR3 in DNA: TGTGCCTGGAGTGTAACAGGCCCACAAGCCCAGCAGTACTTC.

This chain links TRBV15 with TRBJ2-1, with D unclear. Trimming stripped 0 bases from V and 9 bases from J, with 12 bases between. Germline loops: CDR1 LNHNV, CDR2 YYDKDF (reference sequence). There are 14 residues in the CDR3. CDR3 in amino acids: CATSRDRVSGEQFF. CDR3 nucleotides: TGTGCCACCAGCAGAGATAGAGTAAGTGGTGAGCAGTTCTTC.

The chain carries TRBV4-2 and TRBJ1-4; 7 nucleotides agree with TRBD1. CDR1 LGHNA and CDR2 YNFKEQ come from the germline V gene. V dropped 0 bases and J dropped 6; count of bases not matched to a gene: 4. The CDR3 extends over 15 amino acids. CDR3 residues: CASSQEWQGDEKLFF. In nucleotides, the CDR3 is TGTGCCAGCAGCCAAGAGTGGCAGGGGGATGAAAAACTGTTTTTT.

This chain connects TRBV6-1 to TRBJ1-1, with 8 bases identical to TRBD1. Unmatched junction bases numbered 3, after V lost 4 bases and J lost 8 bases. The CDR3 consists of 12 residues. Germline V lookup: CDR1 MNHNS, CDR2 SASEGT. The CDR3 DNA reads TGTGCCAGCAGTGTCGGACAGGGAGAAGCTTTCTTT. Translation gives CASSVGQGEAFF.

This chain joins TRBV9 and TRBJ1-1, with TRBD1 identical over 7 bases. Losses at the gene ends were 4 bases for V and 4 bases for J; bases not matched to a gene: 7. The CDR3 sequence is 14 residues long. Per the germline V gene, CDR1 is SGDLS and CDR2 is YYNGEE. CDR3 nucleotides: TGTGCCAGCAGCCCCCGACAGGGAGTCACTGAAGCTTTCTTT. Protein product: CASSPRQGVTEAFF.

This chain connects TRBV7-2 to TRBJ2-4, with 9 bases aligning to TRBD2. The CDR3 consists of 15 residues. The germline V gene has CDR1 SGHTA and CDR2 FQGNSA. Unmatched junction bases numbered 1, after V lost 1 base and J lost 3 bases. This CDR3 reads CASSLEAGGKNIQYF. CDR3 DNA sequence: TGTGCCAGCAGCTTAGAAGCGGGGGGCAAAAACATTCAGTACTTC.

This chain connects TRBV27 to TRBJ2-7; 9 bases agree with TRBD2. The V segment lost 5 bases and the J segment 0 bases; nucleotides outside the gene matches: 8. Germline V gene lookup returns CDR1 MNHEY and CDR2 SMNVEV (reference sequence). CDR3 length: 16 residues. CDR3: CASSPLAGTHSYEQYF. CDR3 bases: TGTGCCAGCAGTCCCCTAGCGGGAACCCACTCCTACGAGCAGTACTTC.

This clone was counted only a few times. The rearrangement links TRBV7-3 to TRBJ1-6; no definite D call. Germline assignment: CDR1 SGHTA and CDR2 FQGTGA. The CDR3 is made up of 14 amino acids. Trimming took 3 bases from V and 7 from J, leaving 10 bases between them. The DNA for the CDR3 is TGTGCCAGCAGCTTCGAGACTTACAATTCACCCCTCCACTTT. Translation: CASSFETYNSPLHF.

V and J are TRBV5-6 and TRBJ2-5, with D maybe TRBD2 (7 bases). The CDR3 extends over 16 amino acids. The V gene lost 4 bases and the J gene lost 4 bases, with 20 bases spanning the gap. From germline, CDR1 is SGHDT and CDR2 YYEEEE. The CDR3 DNA follows: TGTGCCAGCAGCCTCCGAGGGGGGGGCTTACGAGAGACCCAGTACTTC. Its protein is CASSLRGGGLRETQYF.

The rearrangement uses TRBV7-9 and TRBJ1-2; TRBD1 is a possible D gene (6 bases). This CDR3 comprises 15 residues. Germline V gene lookup returns CDR1 SEHNR and CDR2 FQNEAQ (reference sequence). Trimming stripped 5 bases from V and 3 bases from J, with 16 bases between. CDR3 sequence reads: CASSGIRGADYGYTF. The CDR3 nucleotides read TGTGCCAGCAGCGGTATCCGGGGGGCGGACTATGGCTACACCTTC.

The CDR3: CASSLGVAGGRKTQYF. The CDR3 DNA reads as TGTGCCAGCAGTTTAGGGGTAGCGGGAGGACGGAAGACCCAGTACTTC. This sequence joins TRBV28 and TRBJ2-5, with 10 nucleotides matching TRBD2. Germline-derived CDR1 and CDR2 are MDHEN and SYDVKM. The CDR3 consists of 16 residues. J was trimmed by 6 bases and V by 2 bases; bases with no gene match: 9.

The chain has TRBV6-1 and TRBJ2-5; 10 nucleotides align to TRBD1. V trimming: 0 bases; J trimming: 10 bases; junction bases outside the gene matches: 5. CDR1 is MNHNS and CDR2 is SASEGT in the germline V gene. The CDR3 sequence is 14 residues long. The CDR3 loop reads CASSEAGTGEVQYF. The DNA of the CDR3 is TGTGCCAGCAGTGAAGCGGGGACAGGGGAGGTCCAGTACTTC.

The chain joins TRBV18 to TRBJ2-1; the match to TRBD1 covers 7 bases. CDR1 is KGHSH, CDR2 LQKENI, per germline. The CDR3 loop spans 15 amino acids. V trimming: 6 bases; J trimming: 0 bases; junction bases outside the gene matches: 5. In DNA form, the CDR3 reads TGTGCCAGCTCGTCCGGGACAGACTCCTACAATGAGCAGTTCTTC. It is translated as CASSSGTDSYNEQFF.

V gene TRBV5-1 combines with J gene TRBJ1-1; 7 bases are shared with TRBD1. V was pared by 1 base and J by 5 bases, with 8 bases of the junction left unmatched. There are 15 residues in the CDR3. Germline V gives CDR1 SGHRS, CDR2 YFSETQ. This CDR3 is CASSLQQGIGTEAFF. Written as DNA, the CDR3 is TGCGCCAGCAGCTTGCAACAGGGGATCGGTACTGAAGCTTTCTTT.

The CDR3 DNA follows: TGTGCCAGCAGCCAGCAAAGACTAGCGGGGGGAAATGAGCAGTTCTTC. This gives the protein CASSQQRLAGGNEQFF. J is TRBJ2-1 and V is TRBV4-2, with 13 bases matching TRBD2. The CDR3 totals 16 residues. The junction had 6 bases not matched to a gene; V was cut back by 3 bases and J by 7 bases. In germline, CDR1 is LGHNA, CDR2 YNFKEQ.

The rearrangement uses TRBV2 and TRBJ2-1; D might be TRBD1 (5 bases). This CDR3 contains 15 residues. Germline V gene lookup returns CDR1 SNHLY and CDR2 FYNNEI. The V and J ends lost 5 bases and 3 bases respectively, with 14 bases between them. CDR3 DNA: TGTGCCAGCAGTTCGTCGAGGACATTCTACAATGAGCAGTTCTTC. Translated: CASSSSRTFYNEQFF.

V is TRBV6-6 and J is TRBJ1-1; TRBD1 agrees at 8 bases. Germline V gives CDR1 MNHNY, CDR2 SVGAGI (reference sequence). V was clipped by 6 bases and J by 0 bases; unmatched bases: 6. The CDR3 contains 15 residues. The CDR3 is CASRQQGELNTEAFF. The CDR3, as DNA: TGTGCCAGCAGACAACAGGGGGAACTGAACACTGAAGCTTTCTTT.